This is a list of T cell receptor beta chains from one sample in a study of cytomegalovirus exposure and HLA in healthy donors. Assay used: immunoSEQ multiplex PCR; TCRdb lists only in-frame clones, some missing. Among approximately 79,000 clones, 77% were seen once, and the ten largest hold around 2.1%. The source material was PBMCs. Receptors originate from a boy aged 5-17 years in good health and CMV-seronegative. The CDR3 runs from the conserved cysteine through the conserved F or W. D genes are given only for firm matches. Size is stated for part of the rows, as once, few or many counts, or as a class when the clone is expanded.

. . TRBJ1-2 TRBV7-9 TGTGCCAGCAGCTTAGTTAGGGAGTTCGATGGCTACACCTTC CASSLVREFDGYTF
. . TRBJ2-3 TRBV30 TGTGCCTGGAACATTGTGCGGGCAGATACGCAGTATTTT CAWNIVRADTQYF
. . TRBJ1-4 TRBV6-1 TGTGCCAGCAGTGTGGGTCTGCGGGGAGAAAAACTGTTTTTT CASSVGLRGEKLFF
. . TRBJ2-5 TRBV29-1 TGCAGCGTTGGAGAGCAGGGGCGAGAGACCCAGTACTTC CSVGEQGRETQYF
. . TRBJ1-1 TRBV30 TGTGCCTGGATGGAGACGGAAGCTTTCTTT CAWMETEAFF
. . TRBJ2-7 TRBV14 TGTGCCAGCAGCATCGGGGGTGGACGTGGCTACGAGCAGTACTTC CASSIGGGRGYEQYF
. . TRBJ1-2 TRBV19 TGTGCCAGTAGTAATATGCGGGGCTACACCTTC CASSNMRGYTF
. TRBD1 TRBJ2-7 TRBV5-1 TGCGCCAGCAGCAAGGCAGAGACAGGGCACTCCTACGAGCAGTACTTC CASSKAETGHSYEQYF
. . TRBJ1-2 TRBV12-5 TGTGCTAGTGGGTCTTCGGGCGGGTATGGCTACACCTTC CASGSSGGYGYTF
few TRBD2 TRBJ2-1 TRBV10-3 TGTGCCATCAGTCATGGGACTAGCGGAAACAATGAGCAGTTCTTC CAISHGTSGNNEQFF
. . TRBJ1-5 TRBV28 TGTGCCAGCAGTGACCCAGGGTATAGCAATCAGCCCCAGCATTTT CASSDPGYSNQPQHF
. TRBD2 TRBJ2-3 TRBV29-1 TGCAGCGTTGAGTGGCTAGCGGGGGTGGGAGATACGCAGTATTTT CSVEWLAGVGDTQYF
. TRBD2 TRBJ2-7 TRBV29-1 TGCAGCGTTGAACAGCGGGAGGCCCCCCCCTACGAGCAGTACTTC CSVEQREAPPYEQYF
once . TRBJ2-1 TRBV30 TGTGCCTGGAGTGAAGGGGCAGGAGGGTACGAGCAGTTCTTC CAWSEGAGGYEQFF
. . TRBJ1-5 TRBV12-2 TGTGCAAGTCGTCCCGAGGCGGCAACCCAGAGCAATCAGCCCCAGCATTTT CASRPEAATQSNQPQHF
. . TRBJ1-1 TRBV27 TGTGCCAGCAGTACATTACAGGGTAACACTGAAGCTTTCTTT CASSTLQGNTEAFF
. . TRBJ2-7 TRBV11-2 TGTGCCAGCAGCTTTAGTACGGTCAACTACGAGCAGTACTTC CASSFSTVNYEQYF